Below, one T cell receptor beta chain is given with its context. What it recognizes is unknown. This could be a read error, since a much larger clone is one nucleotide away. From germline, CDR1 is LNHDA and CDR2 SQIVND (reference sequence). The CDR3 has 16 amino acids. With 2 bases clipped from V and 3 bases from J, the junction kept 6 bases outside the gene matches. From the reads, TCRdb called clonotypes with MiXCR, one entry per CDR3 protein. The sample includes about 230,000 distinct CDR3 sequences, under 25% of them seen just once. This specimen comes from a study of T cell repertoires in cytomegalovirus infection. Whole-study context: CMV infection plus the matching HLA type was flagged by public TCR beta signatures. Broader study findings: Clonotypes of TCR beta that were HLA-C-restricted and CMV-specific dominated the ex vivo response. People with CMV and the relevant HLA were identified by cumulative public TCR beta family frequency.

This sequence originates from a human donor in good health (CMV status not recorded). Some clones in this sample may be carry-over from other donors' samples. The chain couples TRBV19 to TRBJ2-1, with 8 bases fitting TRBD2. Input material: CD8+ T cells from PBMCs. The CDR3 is CASSIRAGGLYNEQFF. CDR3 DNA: TGTGCCAGTAGTATAAGGGCGGGGGGCCTCTACAATGAGCAGTTCTTC.